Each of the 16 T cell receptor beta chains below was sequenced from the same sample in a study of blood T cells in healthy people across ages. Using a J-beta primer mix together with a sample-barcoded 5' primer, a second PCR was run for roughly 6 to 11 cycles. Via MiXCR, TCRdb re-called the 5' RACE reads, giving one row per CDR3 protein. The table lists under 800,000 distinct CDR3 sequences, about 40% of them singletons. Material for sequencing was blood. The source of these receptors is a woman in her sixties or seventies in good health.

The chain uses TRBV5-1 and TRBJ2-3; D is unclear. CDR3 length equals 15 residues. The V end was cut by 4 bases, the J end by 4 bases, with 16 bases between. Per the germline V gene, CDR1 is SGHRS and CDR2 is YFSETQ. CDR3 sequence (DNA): TGCGCCAGCAGCGGTGGATGTGGGTCCCCAGATACGCAGTATTTT. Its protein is CASSGGCGSPDTQYF.

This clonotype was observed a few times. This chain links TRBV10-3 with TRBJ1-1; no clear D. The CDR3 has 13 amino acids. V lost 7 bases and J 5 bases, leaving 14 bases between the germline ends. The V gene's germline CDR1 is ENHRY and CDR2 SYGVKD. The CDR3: CAIMGGGGTEAFF. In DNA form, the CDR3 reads TGTGCCATCATGGGCGGCGGTGGGACTGAAGCTTTCTTT.

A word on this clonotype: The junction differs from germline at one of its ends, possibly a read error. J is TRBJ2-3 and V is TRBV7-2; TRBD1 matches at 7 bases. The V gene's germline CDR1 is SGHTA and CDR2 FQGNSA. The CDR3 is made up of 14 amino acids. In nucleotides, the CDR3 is TGTGCCAACAGCCTAGGACAGGCAGCAGATACGCAGTATTTT. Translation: CANSLGQAADTQYF.

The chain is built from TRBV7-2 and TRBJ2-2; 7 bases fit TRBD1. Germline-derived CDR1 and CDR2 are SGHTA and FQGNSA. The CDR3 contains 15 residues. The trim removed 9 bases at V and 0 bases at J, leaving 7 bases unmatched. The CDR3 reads CASLQQGSNTGELFF. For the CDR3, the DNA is TGTGCCAGTCTCCAACAGGGGTCGAACACCGGGGAGCTGTTTTTT.

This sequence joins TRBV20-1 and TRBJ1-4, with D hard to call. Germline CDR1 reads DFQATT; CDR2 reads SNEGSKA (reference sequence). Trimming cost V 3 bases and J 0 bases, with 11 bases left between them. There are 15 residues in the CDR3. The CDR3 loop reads CSASSMGSTNEKLFF. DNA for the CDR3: TGCAGTGCTAGTTCTATGGGATCAACTAATGAAAAACTGTTTTTT.

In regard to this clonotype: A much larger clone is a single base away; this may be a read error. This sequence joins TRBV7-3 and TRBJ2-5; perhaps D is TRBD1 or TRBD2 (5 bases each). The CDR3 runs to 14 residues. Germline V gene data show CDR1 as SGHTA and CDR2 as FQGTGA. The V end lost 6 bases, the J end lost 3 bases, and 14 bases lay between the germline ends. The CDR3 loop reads CASRPGTGKETQYF. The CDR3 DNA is TGTGCCAGCAGGCCCGGGACGGGAAAAGAGACCCAGTACTTC.

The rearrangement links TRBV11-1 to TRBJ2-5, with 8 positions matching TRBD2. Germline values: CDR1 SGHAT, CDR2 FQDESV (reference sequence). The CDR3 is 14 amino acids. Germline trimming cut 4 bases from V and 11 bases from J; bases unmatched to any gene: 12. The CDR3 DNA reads TGTGCCAGCAGCTCATACGGACTAGCCGAAAAGCAGTACTTC. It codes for CASSSYGLAEKQYF.

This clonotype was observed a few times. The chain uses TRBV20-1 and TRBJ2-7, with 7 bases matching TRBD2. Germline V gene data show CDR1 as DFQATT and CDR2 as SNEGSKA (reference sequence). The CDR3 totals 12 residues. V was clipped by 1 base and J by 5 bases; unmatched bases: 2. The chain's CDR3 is CSARVGGNEQYF. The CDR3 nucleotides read TGCAGTGCTAGAGTGGGAGGGAACGAGCAGTACTTC.

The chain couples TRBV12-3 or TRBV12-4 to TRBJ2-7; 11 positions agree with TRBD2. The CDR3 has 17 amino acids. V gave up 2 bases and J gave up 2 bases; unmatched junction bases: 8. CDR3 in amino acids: CASSLRRTSGFPYEQYF. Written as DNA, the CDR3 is TGTGCCAGCAGTTTAAGGCGGACTAGCGGGTTCCCCTACGAGCAGTACTTC.

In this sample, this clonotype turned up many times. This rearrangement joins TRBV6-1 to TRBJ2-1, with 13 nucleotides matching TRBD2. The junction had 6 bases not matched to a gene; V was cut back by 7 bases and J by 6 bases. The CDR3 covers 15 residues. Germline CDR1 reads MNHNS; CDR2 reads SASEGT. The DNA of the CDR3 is TGTGCCAGCATGTGGACTAGCGGGGGACGCAATGAGCAGTTCTTC. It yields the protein CASMWTSGGRNEQFF.

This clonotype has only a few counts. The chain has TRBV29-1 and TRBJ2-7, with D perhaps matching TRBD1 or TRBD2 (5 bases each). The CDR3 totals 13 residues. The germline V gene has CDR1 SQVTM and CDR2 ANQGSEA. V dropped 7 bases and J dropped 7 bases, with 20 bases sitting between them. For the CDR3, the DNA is TGCAGCGGTCGGGCGTCGTTGGGGGATGAGCAGTACTTC. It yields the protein CSGRASLGDEQYF.

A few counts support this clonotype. CDR3 sequence reads: CASSLGDRVSYEQYF. The CDR3 DNA is TGTGCCAGCAGCTTAGGGGATAGGGTGTCCTACGAGCAGTACTTC. The genes are TRBV7-6 and TRBJ2-7; D is ambiguous. V lost 1 base, J lost 1 base, and 11 bases lay in between. The CDR3 has 15 amino acids. Germline lookup yields CDR1 SGHVS and CDR2 FNYEAQ.

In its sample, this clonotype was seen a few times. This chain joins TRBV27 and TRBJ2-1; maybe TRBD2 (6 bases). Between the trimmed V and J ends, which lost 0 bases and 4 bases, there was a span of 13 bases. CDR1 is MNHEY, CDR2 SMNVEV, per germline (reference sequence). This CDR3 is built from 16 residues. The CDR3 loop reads CASSLSGGRMYNEQFF. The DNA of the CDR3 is TGTGCCAGCAGTTTATCGGGGGGACGTATGTACAATGAGCAGTTCTTC.

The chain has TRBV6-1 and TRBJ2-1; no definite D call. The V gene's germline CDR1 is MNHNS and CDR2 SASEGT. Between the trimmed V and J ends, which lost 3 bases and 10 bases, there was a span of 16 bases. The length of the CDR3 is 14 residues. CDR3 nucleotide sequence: TGTGCCAGCAGTGAGTATGAAGCCTCTGGGGAGCAGTTCTTC. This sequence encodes CASSEYEASGEQFF.

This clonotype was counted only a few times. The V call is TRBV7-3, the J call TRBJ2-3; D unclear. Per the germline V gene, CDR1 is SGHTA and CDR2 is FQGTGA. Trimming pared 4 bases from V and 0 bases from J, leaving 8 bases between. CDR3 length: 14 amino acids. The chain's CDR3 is CASSSSRSTDTQYF. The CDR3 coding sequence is TGTGCCAGCAGCTCCAGTCGCAGCACAGATACGCAGTATTTT.

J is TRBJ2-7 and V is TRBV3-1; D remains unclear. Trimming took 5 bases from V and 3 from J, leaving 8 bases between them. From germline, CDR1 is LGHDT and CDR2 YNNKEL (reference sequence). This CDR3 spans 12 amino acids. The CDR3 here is CASSSSVYEQYF. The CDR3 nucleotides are TGTGCCAGCAGCTCTAGTGTCTACGAGCAGTACTTC.